This TCR beta chain was captured in a study of shared clonotypes between healthy human individuals. Sequencing used immunoSEQ multiplex PCR; TCRdb keeps in-frame clones, though not all of them. The data contain 450,000 to 500,000 clones, 70% to 80% of them seen just once; the ten biggest clones take up 12%. V dropped 10 bases and J dropped 1; count of bases not matched to a gene: 9. The germline gives CDR1 MNHNS, CDR2 SASEGT. The length of the CDR3 is 14 residues. Sequencing was done on a sample of PBMCs. The chain is built from TRBV6-1 and TRBJ2-5, with 7 bases fitting TRBD1. The TCR was taken from a middle-aged woman in good health. Some clones in this sample may be carry-over from other donors' samples. CDR3 sequence: CATIRQGIQETQYF. CDR3 DNA sequence: TGTGCCACGATTAGACAGGGAATCCAAGAGACCCAGTACTTC.